This TCR beta chain was observed in a study of T cell repertoires in cytomegalovirus infection. From the reads, TCRdb called clonotypes with MiXCR, one entry per CDR3 protein. The data show about 450,000 distinct CDR3 sequences, 31% seen once. The germline V gene encodes CDR1 SEHNR and CDR2 FQNEAQ (reference sequence). V lost 3 bases and J 1 base, leaving 10 bases between the germline ends. This CDR3 contains 15 residues. This clonotype was observed a handful of times. This sequence joins TRBV7-9 and TRBJ2-1, with D possibly TRBD2 on 6 matching bases. The sequenced sample was PBMCs. The TCR originated in a human donor in good health (CMV status not recorded). Some clones in this sample may be carry-over from other donors' samples. The CDR3 DNA sequence: TGTGCCAGCAGCTTCGTCGGGGGTTCCTACAATGAGCAGTTCTTC. Protein: CASSFVGGSYNEQFF.